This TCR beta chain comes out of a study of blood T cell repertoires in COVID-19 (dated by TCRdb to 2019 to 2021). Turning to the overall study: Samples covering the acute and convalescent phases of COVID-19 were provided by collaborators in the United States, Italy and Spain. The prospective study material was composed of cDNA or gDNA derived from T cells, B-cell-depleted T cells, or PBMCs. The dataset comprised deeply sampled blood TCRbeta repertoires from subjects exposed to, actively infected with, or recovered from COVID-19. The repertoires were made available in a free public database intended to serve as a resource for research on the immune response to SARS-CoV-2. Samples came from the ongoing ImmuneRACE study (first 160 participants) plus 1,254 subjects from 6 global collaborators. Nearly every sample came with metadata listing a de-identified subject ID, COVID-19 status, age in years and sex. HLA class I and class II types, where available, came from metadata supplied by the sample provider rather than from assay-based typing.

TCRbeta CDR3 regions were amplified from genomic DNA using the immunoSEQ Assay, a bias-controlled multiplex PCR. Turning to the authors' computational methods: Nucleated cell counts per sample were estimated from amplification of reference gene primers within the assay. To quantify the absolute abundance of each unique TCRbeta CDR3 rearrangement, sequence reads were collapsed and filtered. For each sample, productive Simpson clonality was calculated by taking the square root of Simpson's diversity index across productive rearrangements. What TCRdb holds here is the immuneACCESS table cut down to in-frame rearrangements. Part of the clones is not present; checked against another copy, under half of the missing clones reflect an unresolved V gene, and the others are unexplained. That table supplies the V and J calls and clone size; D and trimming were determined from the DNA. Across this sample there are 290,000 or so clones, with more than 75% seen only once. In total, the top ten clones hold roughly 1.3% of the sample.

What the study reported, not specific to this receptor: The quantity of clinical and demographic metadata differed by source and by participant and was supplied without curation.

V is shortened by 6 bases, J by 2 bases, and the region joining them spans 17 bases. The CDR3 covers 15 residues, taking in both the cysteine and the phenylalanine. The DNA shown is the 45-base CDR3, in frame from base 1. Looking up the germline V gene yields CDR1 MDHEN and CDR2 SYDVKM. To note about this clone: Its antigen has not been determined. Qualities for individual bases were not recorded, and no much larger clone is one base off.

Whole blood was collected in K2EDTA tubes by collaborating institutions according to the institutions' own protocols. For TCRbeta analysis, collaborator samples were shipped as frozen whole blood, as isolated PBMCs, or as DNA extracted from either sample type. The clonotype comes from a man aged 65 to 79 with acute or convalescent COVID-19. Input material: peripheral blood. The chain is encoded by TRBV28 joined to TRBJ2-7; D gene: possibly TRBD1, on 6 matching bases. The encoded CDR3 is CASRKTGTGAYEQYF. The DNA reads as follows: TGTGCCAGCAGGAAAACAGGGACCGGGGCCTACGAGCAGTACTTC.